These 13 T cell receptor beta chains were sequenced from one sample in a study of blood T cell repertoires in COVID-19. Using immunoSEQ multiplex PCR, the repertoire was profiled, and TCRdb retains in-frame clones only, with some absent. The data hold about 120,000 clones, with more than 60% observed a single time. The sample comprised peripheral blood. Receptors originate from a man between 65 and 79 years old with acute or convalescent COVID-19.

This clone occurred a few times. The V gene is TRBV30, the J gene TRBJ2-2; D is unresolved. The CDR3 sequence is 14 residues long. CDR1 GTSNPN and CDR2 SVGIG come from the germline V gene (reference sequence). V shed 4 bases and J shed 6 bases, with 15 bases lying between them. The CDR3, as DNA: TGTGCCTGGATTTATCGTGGCGGCGCCGGGGAGCTGTTTTTT. This codes for CAWIYRGGAGELFF.

The gene calls are TRBV6-4 and TRBJ2-3; D possibly corresponds to TRBD2 (7 bases). The CDR3 consists of 16 residues. The V end was cut by 4 bases, the J end by 2 bases, with 16 bases between. Germline values: CDR1 MRHNA, CDR2 SNTAGT. The CDR3 sequence: CASSVGGAVSTDTQYF. As DNA, the CDR3 is TGTGCCAGCAGTGTAGGGGGGGCGGTTTCCACAGATACGCAGTATTTT.

The chain combines TRBV20-1 with TRBJ1-1, with no clear D. There are 11 residues in the CDR3. Trimming left V 1 base short and J 10 bases short, with 10 bases between. Germline-derived CDR1 and CDR2 are DFQATT and SNEGSKA (reference sequence). CDR3 sequence (DNA): TGCAGTGCTAGAGGTGATCACGGAGCTTTCTTT. Amino acids: CSARGDHGAFF.

This sequence joins TRBV5-1 and TRBJ2-7, with D possibly being TRBD2 (6 bases). The CDR3 runs to 15 residues. The V gene lost 4 bases and the J gene lost 3 bases, with 17 bases spanning the gap. Germline loops: CDR1 SGHRS, CDR2 YFSETQ. The CDR3 DNA reads as TGCGCCAGCAGCCCGGACGGGGGTACACTCTACGAGCAGTACTTC. This sequence encodes CASSPDGGTLYEQYF.

The chain's CDR3 is CASNRRDRAGGYTF. Written as DNA, the CDR3 is TGTGCCAGCAACCGCCGGGACAGGGCTGGTGGCTACACCTTC. The chain is built from TRBV6-5 and TRBJ1-2; 9 bases map to TRBD1. V shed 7 bases and J 7 bases; nucleotides not matched to a gene: 10. Per germline, CDR1 MNHEY and CDR2 SVGAGI. This CDR3 has 14 residues.

This CDR3 reads CASSKQGGDYEQYF. The CDR3, as DNA: TGTGCCAGCAGCAAACAGGGTGGGGACTACGAGCAGTACTTC. The rearrangement uses TRBV3-1 (or the pseudogene TRBV3-2) and TRBJ2-7; D perhaps matches TRBD1 (6 bases). Trimming took off 5 bases at V and 3 bases at J, with 14 bases between the two ends. The CDR3 length is 14 residues. Germline assignment: CDR1 LGHDT and CDR2 YNNKEL (reference sequence).

This chain uses TRBV6-2 or TRBV6-3 with TRBJ2-2; D call uncertain. CDR1 and CDR2 (germline): MNHEY, SVGEGT. This CDR3 comprises 16 residues. V was clipped by 4 bases and J by 5 bases, with 17 bases between them. The CDR3 DNA reads as TGTGCCAGCAGTTCCTATAGCTCGGTGGTTACCGGGGAGCTGTTTTTT. Its protein product is CASSSYSSVVTGELFF.

This clone is a singleton in its sample. The CDR3 protein is CASNHRGLQDGYTF. The CDR3 bases are TGTGCCAGCAACCACAGGGGGCTACAAGATGGCTACACCTTC. V usage is TRBV7-2 and J usage is TRBJ1-2, with 9 bases matching TRBD1. The V gene's germline CDR1 is SGHTA and CDR2 FQGNSA. The V and J ends lost 7 bases and 6 bases, in that order; junction bases with no gene match: 9. The CDR3 consists of 14 residues. Full variable domain (missing parts from reference TRBV7-2 and TRBJ1-2): GAGVSQSPSNKVTEKGKDVELRCDPISGHTALYWYRQSLGQGLEFLIYFQGNSAPDKSGLPSDRFSAERTGGSVSTLTIQRTQQEDSAVYLCASNHRGLQDGYTFGSGTRLTVV.

V and J are TRBV29-1 and TRBJ1-2; D is perhaps TRBD1 (5 bases). CDR3 length equals 13 residues. The germline V and J ends were trimmed by 4 bases and 4 bases, with 13 bases remaining between them. Germline V gene data show CDR1 as SQVTM and CDR2 as ANQGSEA. CDR3 loop: CSVAGQGRYGYTF. As DNA, the CDR3 is TGCAGCGTTGCGGGTCAGGGCCGCTATGGCTACACCTTC.

The rearrangement joins TRBV18 to TRBJ1-1; D gene ambiguous. The CDR3 totals 13 residues. V was shortened by 2 bases and J by 0 bases, with 4 bases between the two germline ends. Germline loops: CDR1 KGHSH, CDR2 LQKENI. The CDR3 coding sequence is TGTGCCAGCTCACCATCAGTGAACACTGAAGCTTTCTTT. It specifies CASSPSVNTEAFF.

The V and J genes are TRBV25-1 and TRBJ1-2; TRBD1 aligns across 9 bases. J was trimmed by 4 bases and V by 7 bases; bases with no gene match: 10. The CDR3 is 15 residues long. Germline CDR1 MGHDK, CDR2 SYGVNS. The CDR3: CASIGTQGASYGYTF. Written as DNA, the CDR3 is TGTGCCAGCATTGGGACACAGGGGGCTTCCTATGGCTACACCTTC.

The CDR3 DNA sequence: TGTGCCATCAGTGAGGACGGCAGGATCTATGGCTACACCTTC. Amino acid sequence: CAISEDGRIYGYTF. The J gene is TRBJ1-2, the V gene TRBV10-3; D is unclear. V lost 2 bases to trimming and J lost 4 bases, with 11 bases between them. Germline-derived CDR1 and CDR2 are ENHRY and SYGVKD. The CDR3 is 14 amino acids.

V gene TRBV4-2 combines with J gene TRBJ2-2; 7 positions match TRBD2. Germline trimming cut 2 bases from V and 7 bases from J; bases unmatched to any gene: 7. The CDR3 sequence is 15 residues long. Germline V gives CDR1 LGHNA, CDR2 YNFKEQ. Written as DNA, the CDR3 is TGTGCCAGCAGCCAACTAGCGGCTGGAGGCGGGGAGCTGTTTTTT. This gives the protein CASSQLAAGGGELFF.